The 2 T cell receptor beta chains reported below all come from one sample, sequenced in a study of blood T cell repertoires in COVID-19. Produced via immunoSEQ multiplex PCR; TCRdb's table is partial and in-frame only. The data show tens of thousands of clones, 75% to 90% seen once. Sequences were obtained from peripheral blood. These receptors were obtained from an older woman with COVID-19, enrolled during active disease.

This chain links TRBV9 with TRBJ2-7; the D gene is possibly TRBD1 (7 bases). The V and J ends lost 3 bases and 0 bases respectively, with 10 bases between them. Per germline, CDR1 SGDLS and CDR2 YYNGEE. CDR3 size: 14 residues. Here the CDR3 reads CASSAGDSSYEQYF. CDR3 coding DNA: TGTGCCAGCAGCGCGGGGGACAGCTCCTACGAGCAGTACTTC.

V and J are TRBV12-5 and TRBJ1-2, with a possible D match to TRBD1 (6 bases). Germline CDR1 LGHNT, CDR2 FRNRAP. The CDR3 contains 14 residues. The V and J ends lost 3 bases and 2 bases respectively, with 10 bases between them. The CDR3 DNA sequence: TGTGCTAGTGGTTTCGGGGGGCGGAACTATGGCTACACCTTC. Its protein is CASGFGGRNYGYTF.